Following are 32 T cell receptor beta chains from one sample sequenced in a study of blood T cell repertoires in COVID-19. This table comes from immunoSEQ multiplex PCR, and its TCRdb copy is limited to in-frame clones, with some not included. The table lists 130,000 or so clones, 70% to 80% of them singletons. The sequenced material came from peripheral blood. The receptors come from a human donor in a cohort sampled during active COVID-19.

The rearrangement uses TRBV6-2 or TRBV6-3 and TRBJ2-3; D possibly corresponds to TRBD2 (6 bases). Looked up from germline, CDR1 is MNHEY and CDR2 is SVGEGT. The germline V and J ends were trimmed by 2 bases and 1 base, with 10 bases remaining between them. This CDR3 is 15 amino acids long. CDR3 DNA: TGTGCCAGCAGTTACCTTAGCGGACGCACAGATACGCAGTATTTT. Translation: CASSYLSGRTDTQYF.

The chain combines TRBV11-2 with TRBJ1-6; 7 bases map to TRBD1. V gave up 0 bases and J gave up 12 bases; unmatched junction bases: 2. CDR1 is SGHAT, CDR2 FQNNGV, per germline. CDR3 length equals 13 residues. In DNA, the CDR3 is TGTGCCAGCAGCTTAGATCAGGGGGGACCCCTCCACTTT. Translated, it gives CASSLDQGGPLHF.

V gene TRBV6-5 combines with J gene TRBJ2-1; D is unresolved. The CDR3 consists of 14 residues. Germline lookup yields CDR1 MNHEY and CDR2 SVGAGI. Trimming left V 6 bases short and J 7 bases short, with 16 bases between. CDR3 sequence (DNA): TGTGCCAGCAGCCTTTATTATATCCGTAATGAGCAGTTCTTC. Its protein is CASSLYYIRNEQFF.

Only one count was recorded for this clone. The V gene is TRBV7-9, the J gene TRBJ1-6; D is uncertain. There are 13 residues in the CDR3. The germline V and J ends were trimmed by 8 bases and 7 bases, with 12 bases remaining between them. Germline CDR1 SEHNR, CDR2 FQNEAQ (reference sequence). The chain's CDR3 is CASSLGVNSPLHF. CDR3 in DNA: TGTGCCAGCTCTCTCGGGGTGAATTCACCCCTCCACTTT.

This chain uses TRBV6-5 with TRBJ1-1; 9 bases agree with TRBD1. Germline loops: CDR1 MNHEY, CDR2 SVGAGI. This CDR3 is 15 amino acids long. J was trimmed by 6 bases and V by 4 bases; bases with no gene match: 9. CDR3 nucleotides: TGTGCCAGCAGTTCCTCCGGACAGGGGAAACCTGAAGCTTTCTTT. It specifies CASSSSGQGKPEAFF.

The chain employs TRBV28 and TRBJ2-2; D is unclear. CDR1 and CDR2 (germline): MDHEN, SYDVKM. This CDR3 has 15 amino acids. Trimming left V 6 bases short and J 1 base short, with 12 bases between. CDR3 sequence reads: CASRPQSGNTGELFF. In DNA, the CDR3 is TGTGCCAGCAGACCCCAATCAGGGAACACCGGGGAGCTGTTTTTT.

The sample holds many counts of this clone. The V gene is TRBV19, the J gene TRBJ2-1; maybe TRBD2 (6 bases). The CDR3 contains 14 residues. Trimming shortened V by 6 bases and J by 4 bases, and 13 bases separated the two germline ends. In germline, CDR1 is LNHDA, CDR2 SQIVND (reference sequence). The CDR3 DNA sequence: TGTGCCAGTAGGGGGGGAGTGAAGTACAATGAGCAGTTCTTC. Protein product: CASRGGVKYNEQFF.

The chain joins TRBV27 to TRBJ2-4; 7 positions match TRBD1. The CDR3 spans 14 residues. Trimming cost V 6 bases and J 5 bases; bases outside gene matches: 7. Germline CDR1 and CDR2: MNHEY and SMNVEV (reference sequence). CDR3 sequence: CASSFLGTENIQYF. In DNA form, the CDR3 reads TGTGCCAGCAGCTTTCTGGGGACAGAAAACATTCAGTACTTC.

V and J are TRBV14 and TRBJ1-1; TRBD1 matches at 9 bases. The CDR3 extends over 13 amino acids. Germline CDR1 SGHDN, CDR2 FVKESK. Germline trimming cut 2 bases from V and 7 bases from J; bases unmatched to any gene: 2. The CDR3 here is CASSQMTGGEAFF. In DNA, the CDR3 is TGTGCCAGCAGCCAAATGACAGGGGGTGAAGCTTTCTTT.

The V and J genes are TRBV18 and TRBJ2-3; TRBD2 agrees at 9 bases. Per the germline V gene, CDR1 is KGHSH and CDR2 is LQKENI. V dropped 3 bases and J dropped 7; count of bases not matched to a gene: 11. The CDR3 length is 16 residues. CDR3 region: CASSPPGVAGENTQYF. CDR3 coding DNA: TGTGCCAGCTCACCCCCAGGAGTAGCGGGAGAAAATACGCAGTATTTT.

This sequence joins TRBV7-9 and TRBJ1-3; D unclear. The CDR3 is made up of 15 amino acids. The germline V gene has CDR1 SEHNR and CDR2 FQNEAQ (reference sequence). Trimming stripped 2 bases from V and 5 bases from J, with 13 bases between. CDR3 DNA sequence: TGTGCCAGCAGCTTATCGCGGCCAGATCGAAACACCATATATTTT. Translated: CASSLSRPDRNTIYF.

The chain couples TRBV19 to TRBJ2-3, with 7 positions matching TRBD2. CDR1 is LNHDA and CDR2 is SQIVND in the germline V gene (reference sequence). J was trimmed by 0 bases and V by 5 bases; bases with no gene match: 8. The CDR3 covers 16 residues. The CDR3 coding sequence is TGTGCCAGTAGTCTCTGGGGGGGGATTAGCACAGATACGCAGTATTTT. Translation gives CASSLWGGISTDTQYF.

V and J are TRBV3-1 (or the pseudogene TRBV3-2) and TRBJ1-6; 9 bases align to TRBD1. Germline assignment: CDR1 LGHDT and CDR2 YNNKEL (reference sequence). V gave up 4 bases and J gave up 10 bases; unmatched junction bases: 8. The CDR3 consists of 15 residues. The CDR3 sequence is CASSLRGQGGSPLHF. CDR3 nucleotides: TGTGCCAGCAGCCTAAGGGGACAGGGAGGATCACCCCTCCACTTT.

The chain combines TRBV18 with TRBJ1-1; 11 positions agree with TRBD1. The germline V gene encodes CDR1 KGHSH and CDR2 LQKENI. This CDR3 is built from 13 residues. J lost 6 bases, V lost 5 bases, and 2 bases had no gene match. For the CDR3, the DNA is TGTGCCAGCTCAAAGGGACAGGGGGCTGAAGCTTTCTTT. Translated: CASSKGQGAEAFF.

The sample holds a few counts of this clone. This chain links TRBV28 with TRBJ1-5; TRBD1 matches 8 bases. The CDR3 runs to 15 residues. Trimming cost V 4 bases and J 4 bases; bases outside gene matches: 6. Looked up from germline, CDR1 is MDHEN and CDR2 is SYDVKM. CDR3: CASSSGQGINQPQHF. CDR3 in DNA: TGTGCCAGCAGTTCAGGACAGGGAATTAATCAGCCCCAGCATTTT.

This rearrangement joins TRBV19 to TRBJ1-2; perhaps TRBD1 as D (5 bases). The CDR3 consists of 13 residues. The germline CDR1 and CDR2 sequences are LNHDA and SQIVND (reference sequence). Trimming stripped 6 bases from V and 0 bases from J, with 8 bases between. The DNA for the CDR3 is TGTGCCAGTAGGAGACAGACTAACTATGGCTACACCTTC. This sequence encodes CASRRQTNYGYTF. The variable domain in full, with the rest retrieved from reference TRBV19 and TRBJ1-2, is DGGITQSPKYLFRKEGQNVTLSCEQNLNHDAMYWYRQDPGQGLRLIYYSQIVNDFQKGDIAEGYSVSREKKESFPLTVTSAQKNPTAFYLCASRRQTNYGYTFGSGTRLTVV.

Concerning this clone itself: The junction and the germline gene differ at one end; a read error may be behind it. This chain uses TRBV3-1 (or the pseudogene TRBV3-2) with TRBJ1-2; 9 bases align to TRBD1. CDR3 length: 11 residues. Per germline, CDR1 LGHDT and CDR2 YNNKEL (reference sequence). The CDR3, as DNA: TGTGCCAGCAGCCATGGGGACAGGGCAAACTTC. Amino acid sequence: CASSHGDRANF.

The genes are TRBV7-2 and TRBJ2-7; TRBD1 matches at 7 bases. The length of the CDR3 is 15 residues. From germline, CDR1 is SGHTA and CDR2 FQGNSA. V was pared by 1 base and J by 0 bases, with 3 bases of the junction left unmatched. The DNA of the CDR3 is TGTGCCAGCAGCTTAGGACAGGGAAGCTCCTACGAGCAGTACTTC. It specifies CASSLGQGSSYEQYF.

The chain joins TRBV18 to TRBJ2-1, with 8 bases identical to TRBD1. The CDR3 has 16 residues. The V and J ends lost 3 bases and 1 base, in that order; junction bases with no gene match: 5. Germline V gene sequence: CDR1 KGHSH, CDR2 LQKENI. The CDR3 protein is CASSPEQGVSYNEQFF. The CDR3 DNA reads as TGTGCCAGCTCACCCGAACAGGGGGTATCCTACAATGAGCAGTTCTTC.

Of note for this clone: A junction end diverges from the germline sequence, so it may reflect a read error. The V gene is TRBV7-7, the J gene TRBJ2-2; TRBD1 agrees at 7 bases. From germline, CDR1 is SSHAT and CDR2 FNYEAQ (reference sequence). CDR3 length equals 15 residues. CDR3 DNA sequence: TGTGCTAGCAGCGAGGACAGGACGAACACCGGGGAGCTGTTTTTT. Residues: CASSEDRTNTGELFF.

This rearrangement joins TRBV29-1 to TRBJ2-7, with a tentative D call TRBD2 (5 bases). CDR1 is SQVTM, CDR2 ANQGSEA, per germline. Trimming shortened V by 4 bases and J by 3 bases, and 7 bases separated the two germline ends. The CDR3 covers 11 residues. Written as DNA, the CDR3 is TGCAGCGTTGGCCGGGACTACGAGCAGTACTTC. Translation: CSVGRDYEQYF.

This chain joins TRBV5-1 and TRBJ2-1; 7 bases are a match to TRBD2. The germline CDR1 and CDR2 sequences are SGHRS and YFSETQ. This CDR3 is built from 17 residues. V gave up 1 base and J gave up 5 bases; unmatched junction bases: 12. The CDR3 region is CASSLRASSSGNNEQFF. The DNA for the CDR3 is TGCGCCAGCAGCTTGCGGGCGTCGTCCAGCGGGAACAATGAGCAGTTCTTC. The full variable domain, with the rest looked up from reference TRBV5-1 and TRBJ2-1, is KAGVTQTPRYLIKTRGQQVTLSCSPISGHRSVSWYQQTPGQGLQFLFEYFSETQRNKGNFPGRFSGRQFSNSRSEMNVSTLELGDSALYLCASSLRASSSGNNEQFFGPGTRLTVL.

The chain has TRBV7-2 and TRBJ1-6; maybe TRBD1 (5 bases). The ends were cut back, 7 bases at V and 7 bases at J, with 14 bases in the middle. Germline loops: CDR1 SGHTA, CDR2 FQGNSA. The CDR3 has 14 amino acids. DNA of the CDR3: TGTGCCAGCACCCCCGGACACAACAATTCACCCCTCCACTTT. Translated: CASTPGHNNSPLHF. Full variable domain (remainder filled in from reference TRBV7-2 and TRBJ1-6): GAGVSQSPSNKVTEKGKDVELRCDPISGHTALYWYRQSLGQGLEFLIYFQGNSAPDKSGLPSDRFSAERTGGSVSTLTIQRTQQEDSAVYLCASTPGHNNSPLHFGNGTRLTVT.

This clone was observed a few times. The chain carries TRBV3-1 (or the pseudogene TRBV3-2) and TRBJ1-2; 8 nucleotides match TRBD1. Unmatched junction bases numbered 13, after V lost 6 bases and J lost 13 bases. The germline CDR1 and CDR2 sequences are LGHDT and YNNKEL (reference sequence). The CDR3 has 13 residues. The CDR3 nucleotides are TGTGCCAGCAGACCAGGGTCGGGACAGGTCACCACCTTC. The encoded protein is CASRPGSGQVTTF.

The chain joins TRBV7-2 to TRBJ2-3; TRBD2 agrees at 8 bases. The CDR3 runs to 14 residues. Per germline, CDR1 SGHTA and CDR2 FQGNSA. V lost 3 bases to trimming and J lost 4 bases; unmatched junction nucleotides: 3. In DNA, the CDR3 is TGTGCCAGCAGCTTTTCCGGGGGGGCAGATACGCAGTATTTT. The encoded protein is CASSFSGGADTQYF.

The chain uses TRBV7-8 and TRBJ1-2; maybe TRBD1 (5 bases). Trimming shortened V by 5 bases and J by 0 bases, and 16 bases separated the two germline ends. The germline V gene encodes CDR1 SGHVS and CDR2 FQNEAQ. The CDR3 covers 16 residues. As DNA, the CDR3 is TGTGCCAGCAGCCTAACGCGGACAAACGCTAACTATGGCTACACCTTC. Amino acid sequence: CASSLTRTNANYGYTF.

The chain links TRBV7-3 to TRBJ2-1, with 12 bases matching TRBD2. Per the germline V gene, CDR1 is SGHTA and CDR2 is FQGTGA. Trimming took 3 bases from V and 3 from J; bases not matched to a gene: 0. This CDR3 region has 15 residues. The CDR3 nucleotides are TGTGCCAGCAGCTTGGGACTAGCGGGCTACAATGAGCAGTTCTTC. This gives the protein CASSLGLAGYNEQFF.

This chain uses TRBV30 with TRBJ1-5; 7 bases line up with TRBD1. CDR3 length: 15 amino acids. Germline assignment: CDR1 GTSNPN and CDR2 SVGIG (reference sequence). The trim removed 1 base at V and 0 bases at J, leaving 3 bases unmatched. The CDR3 sequence: CAWSETGYSNQPQHF. In DNA, the CDR3 is TGTGCCTGGAGTGAGACAGGGTATAGCAATCAGCCCCAGCATTTT. The whole variable domain, remainder taken from reference TRBV30 and TRBJ1-5, is SQTIHQWPATLVQPVGSPLSLECTVEGTSNPNLYWYRQAAGRGLQLLFYSVGIGQISSEVPQNLSASRPQDRQFILSSKKLLLSDSGFYLCAWSETGYSNQPQHFGDGTRLSIL.

The chain carries TRBV7-8 and TRBJ2-2; tentatively, D is TRBD1 (6 bases). Trimming removed 5 bases at V and 6 bases at J, with 10 bases between. The CDR3 totals 13 residues. Germline V gives CDR1 SGHVS, CDR2 FQNEAQ. The CDR3 reads CASSQGGAGELFF. The CDR3 DNA sequence: TGTGCCAGCAGCCAAGGGGGTGCCGGGGAGCTGTTTTTT. The full variable domain, rest sourced from reference TRBV7-8 and TRBJ2-2, is GAGVSQSPRYKVAKRGQDVALRCDPISGHVSLFWYQQALGQGPEFLTYFQNEAQLDKSGLPSDRFFAERPEGSVSTLKIQRTQQEDSAVYLCASSQGGAGELFFGEGSRLTVL.

V is TRBV28 and J is TRBJ1-3; D uncertain. This CDR3 region has 15 residues. The germline V gene encodes CDR1 MDHEN and CDR2 SYDVKM. V shed 5 bases and J shed 3 bases, with 14 bases lying between them. This chain's CDR3 is CASSTTRNFGNTIYF. The CDR3 region has the DNA TGTGCCAGCAGTACCACAAGAAATTTTGGAAACACCATATATTTT.

V usage is TRBV7-8 and J usage is TRBJ2-1, with 9 bases aligning to TRBD2. Germline V lookup: CDR1 SGHVS, CDR2 FQNEAQ. V shed 0 bases, J shed 5 bases, and the junction held 8 bases outside the gene matches. This CDR3 is built from 17 residues. DNA of the CDR3: TGTGCCAGCAGCTTAGCGTTTGGTGCGGGGGGGGACAATGAGCAGTTCTTC. It codes for CASSLAFGAGGDNEQFF.

This clone was seen many times. The chain links TRBV12-3 or TRBV12-4 to TRBJ1-5; no clear D gene. The CDR3 contains 13 residues. Between the trimmed V and J ends, which lost 6 bases and 4 bases, there was a span of 10 bases. The CDR3 DNA is TGTGCCAGCAGCCTAGGGAGGAATCAGCCCCAGCATTTT. This translates into CASSLGRNQPQHF.